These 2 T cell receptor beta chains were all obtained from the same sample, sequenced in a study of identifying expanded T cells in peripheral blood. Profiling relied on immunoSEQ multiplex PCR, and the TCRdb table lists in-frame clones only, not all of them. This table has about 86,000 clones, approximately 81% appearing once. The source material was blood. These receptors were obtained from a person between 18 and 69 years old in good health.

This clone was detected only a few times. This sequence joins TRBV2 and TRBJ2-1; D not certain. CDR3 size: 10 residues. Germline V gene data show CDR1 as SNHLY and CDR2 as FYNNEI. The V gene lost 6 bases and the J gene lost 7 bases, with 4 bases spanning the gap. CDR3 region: CASRANEQFF. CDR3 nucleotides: TGTGCCAGCAGGGCAAATGAGCAGTTCTTC.

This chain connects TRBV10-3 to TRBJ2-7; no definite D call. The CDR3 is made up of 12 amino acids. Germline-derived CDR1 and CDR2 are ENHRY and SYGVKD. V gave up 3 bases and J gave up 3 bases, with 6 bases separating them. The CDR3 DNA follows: TGTGCCATCAGTGAAGCTAGCTACGAGCAGTACTTC. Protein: CAISEASYEQYF.